This is a list of T cell receptor beta chains from one sample in a study of OX40 agonist ivuxolimab in advanced cancers. Measured with immunoSEQ multiplex PCR; TCRdb has only the in-frame clones, and not every one. The table includes roughly 48,000 clones, about four fifths detected once. Sequenced material: CD4+ or CD8+ T cells sorted from blood, taken in a trial of the OX40 agonist ivuxolimab. These receptors came from an adult with an advanced solid tumor such as melanoma, head and neck, liver or kidney cancer. Each CDR3 is given with its conserved first and last residue. Each record gives: J gene, V gene, clone size, D gene, CDR3 length, CDR3 protein, CDR3 DNA. The D gene is left open where the match is weak. Clone size is shown for a subset of rows, as once, few, many or a class of expanded clone.

TRBJ1-3 | TRBV5-6 | NA | NA | 16 | CASSLGQGSSGNTIYF | TGTGCCAGCAGCTTGGGTCAGGGTTCCTCTGGAAACACCATATATTTT
TRBJ2-5 | TRBV7-6 | few | TRBD2 | 16 | CASSLGGLAGVETQYF | TGTGCCAGCAGCTTAGGTGGTCTAGCGGGAGTTGAGACCCAGTACTTC
TRBJ2-3 | TRBV7-9 | NA | NA | 12 | CASSPSLDTQYF | TGTGCCAGCAGCCCAAGTTTGGATACGCAGTATTTT
TRBJ2-5 | TRBV7-9 | NA | NA | 16 | CASRKTTGLPLETQYF | TGTGCCAGCAGAAAAACTACAGGTCTCCCGCTTGAGACCCAGTACTTC
TRBJ2-2 | TRBV27 | few | NA | 18 | CASSRYSQWGPSTGELFF | TGTGCCAGCAGTCGATACTCACAGTGGGGGCCGAGCACCGGGGAGCTGTTTTTT
TRBJ2-1 | TRBV6-1 | NA | NA | 17 | CASSERGATGVTNEQFF | TGTGCCAGCAGTGAACGTGGTGCGACAGGAGTCACCAATGAGCAGTTCTTC
TRBJ1-6 | TRBV11-2 | few | NA | 13 | CASSFRENSPLHF | TGTGCCAGCAGCTTTAGGGAGAATTCACCCCTCCACTTT
TRBJ1-5 | TRBV18 | once | NA | 16 | CASSPTGTRGNQPQHF | TGTGCCAGCTCACCGACGGGGACCCGGGGCAATCAGCCCCAGCATTTT
TRBJ1-2 | TRBV5-1 | NA | TRBD1 | 17 | CASSLARQGPANYGYTF | TGCGCCAGCAGCTTGGCTCGACAGGGACCAGCTAACTATGGCTACACCTTC
TRBJ1-4 | TRBV30 | few | TRBD1 | 15 | CAWRPPGQGRQKLFF | TGTGCCTGGAGACCCCCGGGACAGGGGAGGCAAAAACTGTTTTTT
TRBJ1-5 | TRBV29-1 | NA | NA | 12 | CSVGEGNQPQHF | TGCAGCGTTGGAGAGGGCAATCAGCCCCAGCATTTT
TRBJ2-7 | TRBV2 | NA | NA | 16 | CASRDALAPSSYEQYF | TGTGCCAGCAGGGACGCCCTAGCGCCAAGCTCCTACGAGCAGTACTTC
TRBJ2-3 | TRBV7-3 | NA | TRBD1 | 14 | CASSLQGATDTQYF | TGTGCCAGCAGTTTACAGGGGGCTACAGATACGCAGTATTTT
TRBJ2-2 | TRBV4-2 | NA | TRBD2 | 17 | CASSQSRLAGLTGELFF | TGTGCCAGCAGCCAATCCCGACTAGCGGGGCTGACCGGGGAGCTGTTTTTT
TRBJ2-1 | TRBV5-5 | NA | TRBD1 | 14 | CASSFQGAYNEQFF | TGTGCCAGCAGCTTTCAGGGGGCCTACAATGAGCAGTTCTTC
TRBJ1-3 | TRBV7-8 | once | TRBD1 | 13 | CASSLAQGNTIYF | TGTGCCAGCAGCTTAGCACAGGGGAACACCATATATTTT
TRBJ2-3 | TRBV9 | NA | NA | 13 | CASSATTVDTQYF | TGTGCCAGCAGCGCCACAACAGTTGATACGCAGTATTTT
TRBJ2-7 | TRBV6-5 | NA | NA | 12 | CASWEHPYEQYF | TGTGCCAGCTGGGAACACCCCTACGAGCAGTACTTC
TRBJ1-3 | TRBV6-5 | NA | NA | 12 | CASRSPGNTIYF | TGTGCCAGCAGGTCCCCAGGAAACACCATATATTTT
TRBJ2-6 | TRBV19 | medium-sized | TRBD1 | 16 | CASSRGQASGANVLTF | TGTGCCAGTAGTAGGGGACAGGCGTCTGGGGCCAACGTCCTGACTTTC
TRBJ1-5 | TRBV30 | NA | TRBD1 | 16 | CAWSGTGGAGNQPQHF | TGTGCCTGGAGTGGGACAGGGGGCGCAGGCAACCAGCCCCAGCATTTT
TRBJ2-7 | TRBV11-2 | NA | TRBD1 | 18 | CASSLGALRGRGPYEQYF | TGTGCCAGCAGCTTGGGGGCCCTCAGGGGGCGCGGTCCCTACGAGCAGTACTTC
TRBJ2-1 | TRBV6-1 | NA | TRBD2 | 15 | CASRLTSGGRSEQFF | TGTGCCAGCAGACTAACTAGCGGGGGAAGGAGTGAGCAGTTCTTC
TRBJ2-2 | TRBV18 | once | NA | 14 | CASSPFGDTGELFF | TGTGCCAGCTCACCCTTTGGGGACACCGGGGAGCTGTTTTTT
TRBJ2-2 | TRBV7-3 | NA | NA | 15 | CASSLLALNTGELFF | TGTGCCAGCAGTTTACTCGCCCTGAACACCGGGGAGCTGTTTTTT